Detailed here is one T cell receptor (beta chain). The data originate from a study of cytomegalovirus exposure and HLA in healthy donors. TCRdb's table, derived via immunoSEQ multiplex PCR, lists solely in-frame clones and lacks some. The sample contains 150,000 to 200,000 clones, roughly 89% of which appear only once. The sequencing input was PBMCs. The sequence was collected from a woman aged 30 to 39 in good health and CMV-seronegative.

This chain's CDR3 is CATRDRGTQPQHF. CDR3 sequence (DNA): TGTGCCACCAGGGACAGGGGTACTCAGCCCCAGCATTTT. The chain carries TRBV15 and TRBJ1-5; 9 nucleotides agree with TRBD1. This CDR3 spans 13 amino acids. Germline V lookup: CDR1 LNHNV, CDR2 YYDKDF (reference sequence). With V trimmed by 6 bases and J by 6 bases, 3 bases remained unmatched.